These 32 T cell receptor beta chains were all obtained from the same sample, sequenced in a study of blood T cell repertoires in COVID-19. The protocol was immunoSEQ multiplex PCR, while the TCRdb copy is restricted to in-frame clones and leaves out a portion. This table has more than 200,000 clones, around 86% appearing once. Sequences were obtained from PBMCs or T cells enriched from blood (not recorded which). These receptors were obtained from a man between 35 and 55 years old who had recovered from COVID-19.

The CDR3: CASSQDWDRGLETQYF. The DNA of the CDR3 is TGTGCCAGCAGCCAAGATTGGGACAGGGGGCTAGAGACCCAGTACTTC. The gene calls are TRBV3-1 (or the pseudogene TRBV3-2) and TRBJ2-5; 12 bases line up with TRBD1. V was pared by 0 bases and J by 4 bases, with 3 bases of the junction left unmatched. Germline-derived CDR1 and CDR2 are LGHDT and YNNKEL (reference sequence). The CDR3 contains 16 residues.

This clone was counted a few times. The chain joins TRBV6-6 to TRBJ2-7; tentative D call: TRBD2 (5 bases). CDR1 and CDR2 (germline): MNHNY, SVGAGI (reference sequence). The V end was cut by 4 bases, the J end by 2 bases, with 12 bases between. CDR3 size: 14 residues. The CDR3 spells CASSLRTGTYEQYF. In DNA, the CDR3 is TGTGCCAGCAGTTTACGGACGGGAACCTACGAGCAGTACTTC.

This chain connects TRBV19 to TRBJ1-2, with 8 bases identical to TRBD1. Trimming took 5 bases from V and 8 from J; bases not matched to a gene: 10. Germline loops: CDR1 LNHDA, CDR2 SQIVND (reference sequence). The length of the CDR3 is 14 residues. CDR3 in amino acids: CASSSGQGYSGYTF. The CDR3 DNA is TGTGCCAGTAGTTCCGGACAGGGCTATTCCGGCTACACCTTC.

The chain carries TRBV27 and TRBJ1-6, with a possible D match to TRBD1 (6 bases). With 5 bases removed from V and 4 bases from J, the gap between germline ends came to 9 bases. Germline CDR1 and CDR2: MNHEY and SMNVEV (reference sequence). The CDR3 runs to 14 residues. The CDR3 DNA sequence: TGTGCCAGCAGTATCCAGGGGTATAATTCACCCCTCCACTTT. Translating gives CASSIQGYNSPLHF.

This clone was recorded once. This chain links TRBV30 with TRBJ2-7; the D gene is possibly TRBD2 (7 bases). This CDR3 is built from 14 residues. Germline V CDR1 and CDR2: GTSNPN, SVGIG (reference sequence). Trimming took 0 bases from V and 6 from J, leaving 15 bases between them. The CDR3 coding sequence is TGTGCCTGGAGTGTACGAGGGGGGGCCCTCGAGCAGTACTTC. Translation gives CAWSVRGGALEQYF.

This clone has a handful of counts. V is TRBV12-3 or TRBV12-4 and J is TRBJ1-2; possibly TRBD1 for D (6 bases). This CDR3 contains 12 residues. Trimming left V 5 bases short and J 7 bases short, with 11 bases between. In DNA form, the CDR3 reads TGTGCCAGCAGTAACGGACAGTCTGGCTACACCTTC. It specifies CASSNGQSGYTF.

Only one count was recorded for this clone. The chain combines TRBV28 with TRBJ1-1; no reliable D call. V was shortened by 6 bases and J by 1 base, with 12 bases between the two germline ends. Per the germline V gene, CDR1 is MDHEN and CDR2 is SYDVKM. The CDR3 contains 14 residues. The CDR3 DNA reads as TGTGCCAGCAGAGATGACACCCGGAACACTGAAGCTTTCTTT. It translates to CASRDDTRNTEAFF.

This chain connects TRBV2 to TRBJ1-2; D perhaps matches TRBD1 (6 bases). Between the trimmed V and J ends, which lost 4 bases and 3 bases, there was a span of 9 bases. The germline gives CDR1 SNHLY, CDR2 FYNNEI. CDR3 length: 13 residues. In DNA form, the CDR3 reads TGTGCCAGCAGTGTGGGACAAGACTATGGCTACACCTTC. Protein product: CASSVGQDYGYTF.

The chain links TRBV6-5 to TRBJ1-4; 8 positions match TRBD1. Trimming removed 3 bases from V and 6 bases from J; junction bases left unmatched: 3. The CDR3 consists of 14 residues. The germline CDR1 and CDR2 sequences are MNHEY and SVGAGI. Here the CDR3 DNA reads TGTGCCAGCAGTTATCAACAGGGGGATGAAAAACTGTTTTTT. It translates to CASSYQQGDEKLFF.

The chain joins TRBV19 to TRBJ1-1; D is perhaps TRBD1 (5 bases). The V and J ends lost 1 base and 1 base respectively, with 7 bases between them. The CDR3 is made up of 14 amino acids. The germline CDR1 and CDR2 sequences are LNHDA and SQIVND (reference sequence). The DNA of the CDR3 is TGTGCCAGTAGTATAGTTAGGGGGAACACTGAAGCTTTCTTT. Protein product: CASSIVRGNTEAFF.

The chain employs TRBV5-4 and TRBJ1-1; no reliable D call. The CDR3 is 14 amino acids. V lost 4 bases and J 3 bases, leaving 13 bases between the germline ends. CDR1 and CDR2 from the germline V gene are SGHNT and YYREEE (reference sequence). The CDR3 DNA reads TGTGCCAGCAGCCTGGCGGGGATAGACACTGAAGCTTTCTTT. It translates to CASSLAGIDTEAFF.

The chain uses TRBV5-1 and TRBJ2-7; tentative D call: TRBD2 (5 bases). CDR3 length: 21 residues. Germline V lookup: CDR1 SGHRS, CDR2 YFSETQ. V lost 1 base, J lost 3 bases, and 32 bases lay in between. CDR3 sequence reads: CASSLRPFLKGAIYALYEQYF. CDR3 coding DNA: TGCGCCAGCAGCTTGCGCCCCTTTCTGAAGGGAGCGATATATGCCCTCTACGAGCAGTACTTC.

The rearrangement uses TRBV7-2 and TRBJ2-3; perhaps TRBD2 as D (7 bases). V lost 4 bases and J lost 3, with 17 bases in between. Germline V CDR1 and CDR2: SGHTA, FQGNSA. The CDR3 runs to 16 residues. For the CDR3, the DNA is TGTGCCAGCAGCTCTCAAAGGGGGGGATGGACAGATACGCAGTATTTT. This translates into CASSSQRGGWTDTQYF.

This clone has a handful of counts. The gene calls are TRBV7-9 and TRBJ1-1; 7 bases map to TRBD1. CDR1 is SEHNR, CDR2 FQNEAQ, per germline (reference sequence). The CDR3 contains 15 residues. V lost 5 bases to trimming and J lost 3 bases; unmatched junction nucleotides: 9. CDR3 in amino acids: CASSPTGQGDTEAFF. The CDR3 nucleotides read TGTGCCAGCAGCCCTACAGGCCAGGGGGACACTGAAGCTTTCTTT.

The chain is built from TRBV7-8 and TRBJ1-1; no reliable D call. This CDR3 is 13 amino acids long. V lost 6 bases, J lost 3 bases, and 11 bases lay in between. Germline CDR1 reads SGHVS; CDR2 reads FQNEAQ. CDR3 sequence: CASRKDGYTEAFF. Written as DNA, the CDR3 is TGTGCCAGCAGAAAAGACGGGTACACTGAAGCTTTCTTT.

The CDR3 loop is CASNPGDRSLNTEAFF. Here the CDR3 DNA reads TGTGCCAGCAATCCGGGGGACCGCTCTCTGAACACTGAAGCTTTCTTT. The chain employs TRBV2 and TRBJ1-1; D perhaps matches TRBD1 (5 bases). The germline V and J ends were trimmed by 7 bases and 0 bases, with 18 bases remaining between them. Germline V gene sequence: CDR1 SNHLY, CDR2 FYNNEI. This CDR3 is 16 amino acids long.

The V and J genes are TRBV4-3 and TRBJ2-1; 7 bases fit TRBD1. Trimming at V came to 2 bases and at J to 5 bases, leaving 3 bases not matched to a gene. CDR1 LGHNA and CDR2 YSLEER come from the germline V gene. This CDR3 is 14 amino acids long. The CDR3 DNA is TGCGCCAGCAGCCAATACAGGGGACACAATGAGCAGTTCTTC. Residues: CASSQYRGHNEQFF.

As for this clone: In the same sample, other DNA sequences code for this CDR3. V usage is TRBV7-2 and J usage is TRBJ2-5, with unresolved D. Trimming left V 0 bases short and J 2 bases short, with 4 bases between. The germline V gene encodes CDR1 SGHTA and CDR2 FQGNSA. CDR3 length equals 13 residues. CDR3 protein: CASSLARQETQYF. DNA of the CDR3: TGTGCCAGCAGCTTAGCCCGGCAAGAGACCCAGTACTTC. The variable domain in full, with the rest retrieved from reference TRBV7-2 and TRBJ2-5, is GAGVSQSPSNKVTEKGKDVELRCDPISGHTALYWYRQSLGQGLEFLIYFQGNSAPDKSGLPSDRFSAERTGGSVSTLTIQRTQQEDSAVYLCASSLARQETQYFGPGTRLLVL.

The rearrangement links TRBV7-6 to TRBJ2-7, with 9 bases that match TRBD2. The V gene end was trimmed by 2 bases and the J gene end by 5 bases; junction bases not matched to a gene: 10. Germline-derived CDR1 and CDR2 are SGHVS and FNYEAQ. The CDR3 has 16 residues. The chain's CDR3 is CASSLNPAGGGDEQYF. CDR3 nucleotides: TGTGCCAGCAGCTTAAATCCCGCGGGAGGGGGCGACGAGCAGTACTTC.

The chain has TRBV6-2 or TRBV6-3 and TRBJ2-1, with a tentative D call TRBD2 (6 bases). The CDR3 is 14 residues long. V lost 5 bases and J 4 bases, leaving 12 bases between the germline ends. The germline V gene has CDR1 MNHEY and CDR2 SVGEGT. The CDR3, as DNA: TGTGCCAGCAGTCTGACTAGGGGTTACAATGAGCAGTTCTTC. Its translation: CASSLTRGYNEQFF.

The rearrangement joins TRBV7-2 to TRBJ2-3; D is possibly TRBD1 (5 bases). CDR3 length equals 15 residues. Trimming pared 2 bases from V and 6 bases from J, leaving 15 bases between. CDR1 is SGHTA and CDR2 is FQGNSA in the germline V gene. CDR3 region: CASSLSTSNRDTQYF. The CDR3 DNA follows: TGTGCCAGCAGCTTATCCACCTCGAACAGGGATACGCAGTATTTT.

There are a few counts of this clone. This chain joins TRBV19 and TRBJ1-2; D unclear. V lost 4 bases to trimming and J lost 4 bases, with 10 bases between them. The length of the CDR3 is 13 residues. Germline CDR1 LNHDA, CDR2 SQIVND (reference sequence). This CDR3 reads CASSNSLSYGYTF. In nucleotides, the CDR3 is TGTGCCAGTAGTAATAGTTTGTCCTATGGCTACACCTTC. Using reference TRBV19 and TRBJ1-2 for the parts outside the CDR3, the full variable domain is DGGITQSPKYLFRKEGQNVTLSCEQNLNHDAMYWYRQDPGQGLRLIYYSQIVNDFQKGDIAEGYSVSREKKESFPLTVTSAQKNPTAFYLCASSNSLSYGYTFGSGTRLTVV.

The chain is built from TRBV18 and TRBJ2-3; tentative D call: TRBD2 (5 bases). V dropped 2 bases and J dropped 2 bases, with 11 bases sitting between them. CDR3 length equals 15 residues. Germline CDR1 KGHSH, CDR2 LQKENI. This CDR3 reads CASSPGLGDTDTQYF. For the CDR3, the DNA is TGTGCCAGCTCACCAGGACTCGGAGACACAGATACGCAGTATTTT. The full variable domain, in which reference TRBV18 and TRBJ2-3 provide the parts outside the CDR3, is NAGVMQNPRHLVRRRGQEARLRCSPMKGHSHVYWYRQLPEEGLKFMVYLQKENIIDESGMPKERFSAEFPKEGPSILRIQQVVRGDSAAYFCASSPGLGDTDTQYFGPGTRLTVL.

The chain links TRBV3-1 (or the pseudogene TRBV3-2) to TRBJ1-1, with D unresolved. Germline V gene lookup returns CDR1 LGHDT and CDR2 YNNKEL (reference sequence). The CDR3 is 18 residues long. V lost 2 bases and J 0 bases, leaving 19 bases between the germline ends. The CDR3 is CASSQYRSRGSMNTEAFF. The CDR3 DNA follows: TGTGCCAGCAGCCAATATCGGTCTAGAGGCTCCATGAACACTGAAGCTTTCTTT.

The chain uses TRBV5-1 and TRBJ2-2; tentatively, D is TRBD1 (6 bases). With 1 base removed from V and 1 base from J, the gap between germline ends came to 11 bases. The CDR3 is made up of 16 amino acids. Germline CDR1 reads SGHRS; CDR2 reads YFSETQ. In nucleotides, the CDR3 is TGCGCCAGCAGCTTGCAGGGGAAGCGGAACACCGGGGAGCTGTTTTTT. It encodes CASSLQGKRNTGELFF. Drawing the rest from reference TRBV5-1 and TRBJ2-2, the complete variable domain is KAGVTQTPRYLIKTRGQQVTLSCSPISGHRSVSWYQQTPGQGLQFLFEYFSETQRNKGNFPGRFSGRQFSNSRSEMNVSTLELGDSALYLCASSLQGKRNTGELFFGEGSRLTVL.

This clone came up many times. The chain uses TRBV18 and TRBJ1-1, with D uncertain. Deletions cut 1 base from V and 0 bases from J, with 12 bases between. This CDR3 is built from 16 residues. CDR1 KGHSH and CDR2 LQKENI come from the germline V gene. CDR3 protein: CASSPLGEGMNTEAFF. As DNA, the CDR3 is TGTGCCAGCTCACCACTAGGAGAGGGAATGAACACTGAAGCTTTCTTT.

V gene TRBV5-4 combines with J gene TRBJ2-3, with TRBD2 matching 11 bases. Germline V lookup: CDR1 SGHNT, CDR2 YYREEE (reference sequence). V gave up 4 bases and J gave up 6 bases; unmatched junction bases: 10. CDR3 length: 16 residues. The CDR3 is CASSVQGLAENDTQYF. The DNA for the CDR3 is TGTGCCAGCAGCGTCCAGGGACTAGCGGAAAATGATACGCAGTATTTT.

This clone came up a few times. The rearrangement joins TRBV7-9 to TRBJ1-6; D call uncertain. Germline values: CDR1 SEHNR, CDR2 FQNEAQ (reference sequence). The CDR3 runs 11 residues. The V and J ends lost 8 bases and 8 bases respectively, with 7 bases between them. The chain's CDR3 is CASVMYSPLHF. Here the CDR3 DNA reads TGTGCCAGCGTAATGTATTCACCCCTCCACTTT.

The chain uses TRBV30 and TRBJ2-7; D unresolved. CDR3 length: 11 amino acids. The germline gives CDR1 GTSNPN, CDR2 SVGIG (reference sequence). Trimming cost V 7 bases and J 4 bases, with 11 bases left between them. CDR3 sequence reads: CASNSLYEQYF. In DNA form, the CDR3 reads TGTGCCTCTAACAGTTTGTACGAGCAGTACTTC.

The table lists this clone with a few counts. V gene TRBV7-9 combines with J gene TRBJ1-1, with D maybe TRBD1 (5 bases). The V end was cut by 3 bases, the J end by 0 bases, with 11 bases between. The germline gives CDR1 SEHNR, CDR2 FQNEAQ (reference sequence). The CDR3 spans 15 residues. The CDR3 is CASSLEGLMNTEAFF. The DNA of the CDR3 is TGTGCCAGCAGCTTGGAGGGACTGATGAACACTGAAGCTTTCTTT.

The sample holds a few counts of this clone. This chain uses TRBV19 with TRBJ1-5; D is unclear. Trimming left V 2 bases short and J 6 bases short, with 11 bases between. Germline CDR1 is LNHDA and CDR2 is SQIVND (reference sequence). CDR3 size: 14 residues. In DNA form, the CDR3 reads TGTGCCAGTAGTATATCCTCCCTAAGTCAGCCCCAGCATTTT. Translating gives CASSISSLSQPQHF.

This rearrangement joins TRBV3-1 (or the pseudogene TRBV3-2) to TRBJ2-3; 10 bases line up with TRBD1. CDR1 is LGHDT, CDR2 YNNKEL, per germline (reference sequence). V dropped 2 bases and J dropped 2; count of bases not matched to a gene: 4. The CDR3 totals 16 residues. In DNA form, the CDR3 reads TGTGCCAGCAGCCAAACCGGGACAGGGGTCACAGATACGCAGTATTTT. Residues: CASSQTGTGVTDTQYF.